The 24 T cell receptor beta chains in this list originate from one sample, sequenced in a study of shared clonotypes between healthy human individuals. Data came from immunoSEQ multiplex PCR; TCRdb stores just in-frame clones and leaves some out. The table shows approximately 2,300,000 clones, with 85% to 95% occurring only once. Sequences were obtained from naive CD4+ T cells from PBMCs. Subset of the sample: CD45RA+ positively selected. These receptors originate from a man between 18 and 35 years old in good health. Some clones in this sample may be carry-over from other donors' samples.

The J gene is TRBJ1-3, the V gene TRBV27, with D tentatively TRBD1 (5 bases). CDR1 MNHEY and CDR2 SMNVEV come from the germline V gene (reference sequence). The V and J ends lost 5 bases and 2 bases respectively, with 10 bases between them. This CDR3 spans 14 amino acids. This CDR3 reads CASSPTRAGNTIYF. The CDR3, as DNA: TGTGCCAGCAGTCCCACCAGGGCTGGAAACACCATATATTTT.

The chain uses TRBV13 and TRBJ1-5; D perhaps matches TRBD1 (5 bases). Trimming took off 0 bases at V and 3 bases at J, with 12 bases between the two ends. CDR1 PRHDT and CDR2 FYEKMQ come from the germline V gene (reference sequence). The CDR3 is 16 residues long. The CDR3 reads CASSLGGRTLNQPQHF. The CDR3 DNA reads as TGTGCCAGCAGCTTAGGTGGGCGGACACTCAATCAGCCCCAGCATTTT.

The chain uses TRBV9 and TRBJ2-2; no reliable D call. The CDR3 consists of 13 residues. Trimming left V 0 bases short and J 7 bases short, with 7 bases between. CDR1 is SGDLS, CDR2 YYNGEE, per germline. In DNA, the CDR3 is TGTGCCAGCAGCGTAGTGGTGGACGGGGAGCTGTTTTTT. Its protein product is CASSVVVDGELFF. The full variable domain, its missing parts supplied by reference TRBV9 and TRBJ2-2, is DSGVTQTPKHLITATGQRVTLRCSPRSGDLSVYWYQQSLDQGLQFLIQYYNGEERAKGNILERFSAQQFPDLHSELNLSSLELGDSALYFCASSVVVDGELFFGEGSRLTVL.

CDR3 in DNA: TGCGCCAGCAGCTTGGATCCCGGGAGGGGGGAGCTGTTTTTT. This encodes CASSLDPGRGELFF. This chain uses TRBV5-1 with TRBJ2-2, with 7 bases aligning to TRBD2. Germline V gene data show CDR1 as SGHRS and CDR2 as YFSETQ. Unmatched junction bases numbered 4, after V lost 0 bases and J lost 8 bases. The CDR3 extends over 14 amino acids.

This clone was found once. This rearrangement joins TRBV28 to TRBJ2-1; unclear D gene. In germline, CDR1 is MDHEN, CDR2 SYDVKM. The CDR3 is made up of 13 amino acids. Between the trimmed V and J ends, which lost 10 bases and 5 bases, there was a span of 15 bases. As DNA, the CDR3 is TGTGCCACCGCCGAGAGTCGGGACAATGAGCAGTTCTTC. It translates to CATAESRDNEQFF.

The rearrangement links TRBV7-9 to TRBJ1-4; maybe TRBD1 (5 bases). Germline CDR1 and CDR2: SEHNR and FQNEAQ (reference sequence). V lost 1 base and J 14 bases, leaving 14 bases between the germline ends. CDR3 size: 13 residues. In DNA form, the CDR3 reads TGTGCCAGCAGCTTAGTGGACGCCAGGGTGCTGTTTTTT. Amino acids: CASSLVDARVLFF.

The chain employs TRBV7-9 and TRBJ2-3; weak D call: TRBD2 (5 bases). Germline values: CDR1 SEHNR, CDR2 FQNEAQ (reference sequence). V gave up 0 bases and J gave up 2 bases, with 9 bases separating them. The CDR3 contains 15 residues. CDR3 amino acids: CASSLAGVATDTQYF. The DNA for the CDR3 is TGTGCCAGCAGCTTAGCGGGAGTGGCCACAGATACGCAGTATTTT.

V and J are TRBV7-3 and TRBJ2-7, with D perhaps TRBD1 or TRBD2 (7 bases each). The CDR3 is 17 amino acids. V was cut by 5 bases and J by 0 bases, with 20 bases left in between. From germline, CDR1 is SGHTA and CDR2 FQGTGA. Here the CDR3 reads CASSTQGGAGSSYEQYF. CDR3 DNA sequence: TGTGCCAGCAGCACCCAGGGGGGGGCGGGCAGCTCCTACGAGCAGTACTTC.

This rearrangement joins TRBV18 to TRBJ1-5, with D maybe TRBD1 (5 bases). Germline assignment: CDR1 KGHSH and CDR2 LQKENI. This CDR3 spans 14 amino acids. V dropped 8 bases and J dropped 0 bases, with 11 bases sitting between them. The CDR3 protein is CASEDNYSNQPQHF. In nucleotides, the CDR3 is TGTGCCAGCGAGGACAATTATAGCAATCAGCCCCAGCATTTT.

Of note for this clone: Other nucleotide sequences from this sample produce the same CDR3. This chain uses TRBV2 with TRBJ2-7, with 9 bases matching TRBD1. Germline V gene sequence: CDR1 SNHLY, CDR2 FYNNEI. The junction had 3 bases not matched to a gene; V was cut back by 5 bases and J by 4 bases. The CDR3 is 13 amino acids. The chain's CDR3 is CASSTDRGYEQYF. The CDR3 DNA is TGTGCCAGCAGTACGGACAGGGGATACGAGCAGTACTTC.

The chain's CDR3 is CASSSGVGGPPDTQYF. The CDR3 DNA reads TGCGCCAGCAGCTCGGGCGTGGGAGGGCCCCCAGATACGCAGTATTTT. The chain carries TRBV5-1 and TRBJ2-3; the match to TRBD2 covers 7 bases. CDR1 is SGHRS, CDR2 YFSETQ, per germline. This CDR3 contains 16 residues. The J segment lost 4 bases and the V segment lost 3 bases, leaving 11 bases of the junction unmatched.

This chain connects TRBV10-2 to TRBJ1-1, with 7 bases identical to TRBD1. With 6 bases clipped from V and 0 bases from J, the junction kept 4 bases outside the gene matches. CDR1 and CDR2 from the germline V gene are WSHSY and SAAADI. The CDR3 sequence is 14 residues long. The CDR3 sequence is CASRGQGVNTEAFF. CDR3 DNA: TGCGCCAGCAGGGGTCAGGGGGTGAACACTGAAGCTTTCTTT.

This sequence joins TRBV28 and TRBJ2-3, with 8 bases identical to TRBD1. V was pared by 7 bases and J by 5 bases, with 11 bases of the junction left unmatched. Germline V gene data show CDR1 as MDHEN and CDR2 as SYDVKM. The CDR3 loop spans 15 amino acids. The CDR3 loop is CASTSRQGAKDTQYF. The CDR3 region has the DNA TGTGCCAGCACCTCTCGGCAGGGGGCGAAAGATACGCAGTATTTT.

The chain couples TRBV10-2 to TRBJ2-1; D unclear. Germline CDR1 WSHSY, CDR2 SAAADI. V lost 7 bases, J lost 8 bases, and 12 bases lay in between. The CDR3 covers 12 residues. In DNA form, the CDR3 reads TGCGCCAGCACCACGGGCCGTTATGAGCAGTTCTTC. Translation: CASTTGRYEQFF.

The rearrangement uses TRBV27 and TRBJ2-1, with D unresolved. Germline V gene sequence: CDR1 MNHEY, CDR2 SMNVEV (reference sequence). The CDR3 sequence is 12 residues long. V was trimmed by 5 bases and J by 9 bases, leaving 11 bases between them. CDR3 sequence: CASSARLAEQFF. For the CDR3, the DNA is TGTGCCAGCAGTGCCCGACTGGCTGAGCAGTTCTTC.

The chain has TRBV5-4 and TRBJ2-1, with 10 bases fitting TRBD1. Trimming cost V 5 bases and J 8 bases; bases outside gene matches: 10. The CDR3 loop spans 15 amino acids. Per the germline V gene, CDR1 is SGHNT and CDR2 is YYREEE (reference sequence). CDR3 sequence (DNA): TGTGCCAGCAGACTAAGACAGGGGGCGGGCGATGAGCAGTTCTTC. It specifies CASRLRQGAGDEQFF.

This clone appeared once. The CDR3 sequence: CASSLGQYYGYTF. CDR3 DNA sequence: TGTGCCAGCAGCTTGGGACAGTACTATGGCTACACCTTC. This chain links TRBV28 with TRBJ1-2; 7 bases match TRBD1. Germline V gene lookup returns CDR1 MDHEN and CDR2 SYDVKM. J gave up 3 bases and V 6 bases, and 4 bases lay outside the gene matches. This CDR3 has 13 amino acids.

The J gene is TRBJ1-2, the V gene TRBV7-2; the D gene is possibly TRBD1 (6 bases). The germline V and J ends were trimmed by 6 bases and 12 bases, with 20 bases remaining between them. Germline V gene data show CDR1 as SGHTA and CDR2 as FQGNSA. The CDR3 extends over 13 amino acids. DNA of the CDR3: TGTGCCAGCAGTTCTGAATCCGGGACAACTAACACCTTC. It specifies CASSSESGTTNTF.

CDR3 DNA: TGTGCCTGGAGTAGGGGGCGCGACACTGAAGCTTTCTTT. Protein product: CAWSRGRDTEAFF. The genes are TRBV30 and TRBJ1-1; TRBD1 matches 7 bases. Trimming cost V 2 bases and J 3 bases; bases outside gene matches: 3. The CDR3 is 13 residues long. Germline V gene lookup returns CDR1 GTSNPN and CDR2 SVGIG (reference sequence).

The chain links TRBV28 to TRBJ2-1; tentative D call: TRBD2 (7 bases). The V gene lost 2 bases and the J gene lost 5 bases, with 10 bases spanning the gap. The CDR3 is made up of 14 amino acids. CDR1 is MDHEN, CDR2 SYDVKM, per germline. CDR3 sequence: CASSLGGANNEQFF. In nucleotides, the CDR3 is TGTGCCAGCAGTTTAGGGGGGGCTAACAATGAGCAGTTCTTC. The full variable domain, its missing parts supplied by reference TRBV28 and TRBJ2-1, is DVKVTQSSRYLVKRTGEKVFLECVQDMDHENMFWYRQDPGLGLRLIYFSYDVKMKEKGDIPEGYSVSREKKERFSLILESASTNQTSMYLCASSLGGANNEQFFGPGTRLTVL.

The chain has TRBV4-2 and TRBJ2-2; perhaps TRBD2 as D (5 bases). Germline-derived CDR1 and CDR2 are LGHNA and YNFKEQ. The CDR3 length is 14 residues. V was shortened by 0 bases and J by 4 bases, with 6 bases between the two germline ends. The CDR3 DNA follows: TGTGCCAGCAGCCAAGAGAGGGTCACCGGGGAGCTGTTTTTT. It specifies CASSQERVTGELFF.

The chain has TRBV9 and TRBJ2-6; D is perhaps TRBD1 or TRBD2 (5 bases each). Trimming took off 3 bases at V and 2 bases at J, with 15 bases between the two ends. This CDR3 spans 17 amino acids. Germline V gene data show CDR1 as SGDLS and CDR2 as YYNGEE. The CDR3, as DNA: TGTGCCAGCAGCGCCTCTTTCGGGGCCCCTGGGGCCAACGTCCTGACTTTC. Residues: CASSASFGAPGANVLTF.

The rearrangement joins TRBV5-1 to TRBJ2-1; TRBD2 matches at 13 bases. Trimming at V came to 4 bases and at J to 1 base, leaving 5 bases not matched to a gene. Germline values: CDR1 SGHRS, CDR2 YFSETQ. The CDR3 sequence is 17 residues long. The chain's CDR3 is CASSPGLAGPSYNEQFF. CDR3 nucleotides: TGCGCCAGCAGCCCGGGACTAGCGGGACCATCCTACAATGAGCAGTTCTTC.

V gene TRBV9 combines with J gene TRBJ2-3; D unresolved. The CDR3 is 13 amino acids. The V end was cut by 3 bases, the J end by 4 bases, with 9 bases between. Germline V CDR1 and CDR2: SGDLS, YYNGEE. The CDR3 spells CASSAGPPDTQYF. The CDR3 nucleotides read TGTGCCAGCAGCGCCGGCCCCCCAGATACGCAGTATTTT.